The clone carrying this T cell receptor (beta chain) appeared a single time. Germline trimming cut 6 bases from V and 2 bases from J; bases unmatched to any gene: 6. Germline-derived CDR1 and CDR2 are MDHEN and SYDVKM. The CDR3 runs 15 residues. This sample stems from a study of blood T cell repertoires in COVID-19. Only in-frame clones appear in the TCRdb table, and some are missing; sequencing was by immunoSEQ multiplex PCR. The sample includes around 54,000 clones, around 90% of them seen just once. The sequenced sample consisted of peripheral blood. This chain joins TRBV28 and TRBJ2-7; 11 bases match TRBD2. The receptor was isolated from a human donor in a cohort sampled during active COVID-19. CDR3: CASSTGTSGPYEQYF. Written as DNA, the CDR3 is TGTGCCAGCAGCACCGGGACTAGCGGACCCTACGAGCAGTACTTC.